The 14 T cell receptor beta chains below were found in one sample sequenced in a study of breast tumors, draining lymph nodes, adjacent tissues. Samples came from axillary lymph nodes draining the breast cancer. TCRdb redid the calling of the multiplex PCR reads with MiXCR, one entry per CDR3 protein. This table has 250,000 or so distinct CDR3 sequences, under 35% appearing once. Sequencing used axillary lymph node tissue. Receptor source: a female donor with breast cancer. Some clones in this sample may be carry-over from other donors' samples.

On this clonotype itself: The conserved phenylalanine or tryptophan is not found at the CDR3 terminus, so this likely reflects a read error. The chain joins TRBV12-3 or TRBV12-4 to TRBJ2-5, with a weak D call TRBD2 (6 bases). The CDR3 is 14 residues long. V lost 4 bases and J 2 bases, leaving 11 bases between the germline ends. Here the CDR3 reads CASSYTSRQETQYS. CDR3 DNA sequence: TGTGCCAGCAGTTATACTAGCAGGCAAGAGACCCAGTACTCC.

For this clonotype: A read error is possible here, since a much larger clone lies one base away. The chain joins TRBV12-3 or TRBV12-4 to TRBJ1-2, with 7 bases lining up with TRBD1. The CDR3 loop spans 14 amino acids. The ends lost 2 bases at V and 6 bases at J; junction bases unmatched: 6. CDR3 DNA sequence: TGTGCCAGCAGTTTATTCAGGGGGAACCATGGCTACACCTTC. Protein product: CASSLFRGNHGYTF.

This clonotype was picked up many times. The chain recombines TRBV29-1 with TRBJ1-6; D call uncertain. Per the germline V gene, CDR1 is SQVTM and CDR2 is ANQGSEA. The V end was cut by 8 bases, the J end by 7 bases, with 24 bases between. This CDR3 spans 16 amino acids. CDR3 residues: CSPPPSEGINNSPLHF. The CDR3 DNA is TGCAGCCCCCCCCCATCGGAGGGTATCAACAATTCACCCCTCCACTTT.

At least ten counts were recorded for this clonotype. The junction and the germline gene differ at one end; a read error may be behind it. The J gene is TRBJ1-5, the V gene TRBV11-2, with 8 bases lining up with TRBD1. Germline assignment: CDR1 SGHAT and CDR2 FQNNGV. This CDR3 is built from 13 residues. The CDR3 sequence is CASSLDRDQPQHF. The CDR3 DNA sequence: TGCGCCAGCAGCTTGGACAGGGATCAGCCCCAGCATTTT.

This clonotype was counted many times. This chain uses TRBV20-1 with TRBJ2-3; D unclear. Trimming pared 6 bases from V and 11 bases from J, leaving 12 bases between. From germline, CDR1 is DFQATT and CDR2 SNEGSKA (reference sequence). The CDR3 is made up of 10 amino acids. The CDR3 bases are TGCAGTGCCCTTGGGCCAGTGCAGTATTTT. Its translation is CSALGPVQYF.

The chain has TRBV28 and TRBJ1-4; no clear D gene. This CDR3 is built from 17 residues. Germline assignment: CDR1 MDHEN and CDR2 SYDVKM. V dropped 2 bases and J dropped 4 bases, with 17 bases sitting between them. The CDR3 nucleotides read TGTGCCAGCAGTTTAAATGGGCACGGACTGATTAATGAAAAACTGTTTTTT. Residues: CASSLNGHGLINEKLFF.

This clonotype was detected ten times or more. The gene calls are TRBV20-1 and TRBJ2-2; D call uncertain. The germline V and J ends were trimmed by 6 bases and 8 bases, with 22 bases remaining between them. Germline assignment: CDR1 DFQATT and CDR2 SNEGSKA (reference sequence). This CDR3 spans 15 amino acids. The CDR3 is CSALRLGGTAGELFF. CDR3 DNA sequence: TGCAGTGCCTTACGGCTAGGTGGAACAGCTGGGGAGCTGTTTTTT.

The sample holds many counts of this clonotype. V gene TRBV5-1 combines with J gene TRBJ2-1; tentatively, D is TRBD1 or TRBD2 (5 bases each). Germline assignment: CDR1 SGHRS and CDR2 YFSETQ. V lost 3 bases and J lost 10, with 20 bases in between. The CDR3 covers 15 residues. CDR3 residues: CASSWGSSSHGEQFF. The CDR3 nucleotides read TGCGCCAGCAGCTGGGGGAGTTCTTCTCATGGGGAGCAGTTCTTC.

With regard to this clonotype: This likely comes from a read error, as the CDR3 has no conserved phenylalanine or tryptophan at its end. The chain links TRBV6-1 to TRBJ2-1; unclear D gene. V lost 1 base and J lost 4, with 14 bases in between. This CDR3 contains 16 residues. The V gene's germline CDR1 is MNHNS and CDR2 SASEGT. The CDR3 DNA follows: TGTGCCAGCAGTGAAGTCGACTGGGTGTCTTACAATGAGCAGTTCTCC. It specifies CASSEVDWVSYNEQFS.

This clonotype was counted at least ten times. The CDR3 reads CASSSGLAGEQFF. CDR3 sequence (DNA): TGTGCCAGCAGTTCGGGACTAGCGGGGGAGCAGTTCTTC. V is TRBV12-3 or TRBV12-4 and J is TRBJ2-1; 13 positions match TRBD2. The V segment lost 4 bases and the J segment 10 bases; nucleotides outside the gene matches: 1. CDR3 length: 13 amino acids.

This clonotype was seen a handful of times. A much larger clone lies a single base off, so this may be a read error. The CDR3 reads CASSSGTGTCNEQFF. The CDR3 DNA reads as TGTGCCAGCAGCTCTGGGACAGGGACCTGCAATGAGCAGTTCTTC. This rearrangement joins TRBV2 to TRBJ2-1; TRBD1 matches 9 bases. Germline V gene sequence: CDR1 SNHLY, CDR2 FYNNEI. This CDR3 spans 15 amino acids. J was trimmed by 6 bases and V by 6 bases; bases with no gene match: 9.

As to this clonotype: A much larger clone lies one base from this, so it may be a read error. The gene calls are TRBV20-1 and TRBJ2-7; no clear D gene. From germline, CDR1 is DFQATT and CDR2 SNEGSKA (reference sequence). CDR3 length: 12 amino acids. Trimming removed 5 bases from V and 6 bases from J, with 14 bases in between. CDR3 residues: CSAGGQASEQYF. CDR3 DNA: TGCAGTGCTGGTGGTCAGGCCTCCGAGCAGTACTTC.

A word on this clonotype: The CDR3 end shows no conserved phenylalanine or tryptophan, and so a read error is likely. The V call is TRBV18, the J call TRBJ2-7, with TRBD2 identical over 14 bases. The CDR3 contains 16 residues. J lost 6 bases, V lost 4 bases, and 8 bases had no gene match. Germline CDR1 and CDR2: KGHSH and LQKENI. CDR3 sequence (DNA): TGTGCCAGCTCACTTGGGACTAGCGGGAGCATACGCGAGCAGTACTCC. Protein sequence: CASSLGTSGSIREQYS.

V is TRBV25-1 and J is TRBJ1-2, with TRBD1 matching 12 bases. Germline CDR1 and CDR2: MGHDK and SYGVNS. The CDR3 is 14 residues long. V lost 7 bases to trimming and J lost 5 bases; unmatched junction nucleotides: 5. CDR3 sequence: CASTRDRGPYGYTF. In nucleotides, the CDR3 is TGTGCCAGCACCCGGGACAGGGGGCCGTATGGCTACACCTTC.